This entry describes one T cell receptor beta chain. The data originate from a study of OX40 agonist ivuxolimab in advanced cancers. Study-level background: The dose-escalation cohort was roughly 84% male, with a mean age of around 60 years, ranging roughly 23 to 85.

Generated by immunoSEQ multiplex PCR, the TCRdb table keeps only in-frame clones and is missing some. The sample has some 110,000 clones; under 95% are singletons. This CDR3 region has 11 residues. Germline V lookup: CDR1 SGHVS, CDR2 FNYEAQ. Trimming removed 4 bases from V and 5 bases from J, with 6 bases in between. The sample in question was CD4+ or CD8+ T cells sorted from blood, obtained in a trial of the OX40 agonist ivuxolimab. This TCR derives from an adult with an advanced solid tumor such as melanoma, head and neck, liver or kidney cancer. V gene TRBV7-6 combines with J gene TRBJ2-7; the D is unclear. The DNA of the CDR3 is TGTGCCAGCAGCTCAGAGGACGAGCAGTACTTC. It encodes CASSSEDEQYF.